These 27 T cell receptor beta chains were all obtained from the same sample, sequenced in a study of Ad26.COV2.S vaccination and SARS-CoV-2 variants (dated by TCRdb to about 2021). According to the study, the label for this sample's treatment or condition signals: 19 received Ad26.COV2.S at low or high dose, single or two shots; five or six received placebo; per-sample allocation not given. For vaccine and placebo recipients, the sequenced repertoires came from samples collected on day 63 after the first injection. Libraries were prepared through the immunoSEQ multiplex PCR assay. This immuneACCESS table, as held by TCRdb, lists in-frame sequences with V and J called but not all clones. Of the missing ones, under half trace to an unresolved V gene in checked studies; the others have no known cause. The sample table lists around 300,000 clones, about 89% of them with a count of one. The ten largest account for approximately 5% of the sample.

Material: peripheral blood, obtained in a trial of Ad26.COV2.S vaccine versus placebo. Receptors were obtained from a person aged 18-65 years who received the Ad26.COV2.S COVID-19 vaccine or a placebo.

The rearrangement joins TRBV4-2 to TRBJ2-1, with D hard to call. CDR3 size: 14 residues. Trimming cost V 0 bases and J 4 bases, with 7 bases left between them. In germline, CDR1 is LGHNA, CDR2 YNFKEQ. This CDR3 is CASSQDSRYNEQFF. In DNA form, the CDR3 reads TGTGCCAGCAGCCAAGACTCGAGGTACAATGAGCAGTTCTTC.

V is TRBV30 and J is TRBJ1-1; D remains unclear. CDR1 is GTSNPN, CDR2 SVGIG, per germline (reference sequence). The CDR3 sequence is 13 residues long. Trimming stripped 4 bases from V and 1 base from J, with 10 bases between. DNA for the CDR3: TGTGCCTGGAACTACAGCCCGAACACTGAAGCTTTCTTT. It is translated as CAWNYSPNTEAFF.

The chain carries TRBV28 and TRBJ2-3; 10 positions match TRBD1. The CDR3 consists of 15 residues. Per germline, CDR1 MDHEN and CDR2 SYDVKM. Trimming took 6 bases from V and 2 from J; bases not matched to a gene: 5. This CDR3 is CASSFGQGDTDTQYF. CDR3 coding DNA: TGTGCCAGCAGCTTCGGACAGGGGGACACAGATACGCAGTATTTT.

This clone is a singleton in its sample. J is TRBJ1-1 and V is TRBV6-5, with unresolved D. CDR3 length equals 13 residues. The V gene's germline CDR1 is MNHEY and CDR2 SVGAGI. The germline V and J ends were trimmed by 2 bases and 4 bases, with 8 bases remaining between them. CDR3 sequence (DNA): TGTGCCAGCAGTTACGGCCCAAGCACTGAAGCTTTCTTT. The encoded protein is CASSYGPSTEAFF.

The rearrangement uses TRBV28 and TRBJ2-1; D is uncertain. V was shortened by 5 bases and J by 9 bases, with 8 bases between the two germline ends. The CDR3 loop spans 11 amino acids. Per the germline V gene, CDR1 is MDHEN and CDR2 is SYDVKM. The CDR3 spells CASSPSSEQFF. The DNA for the CDR3 is TGTGCCAGCAGTCCGAGTAGTGAGCAGTTCTTC.

The chain uses TRBV11-2 and TRBJ2-1; TRBD2 matches 9 bases. The CDR3 is made up of 17 amino acids. The ends lost 1 base at V and 3 bases at J; junction bases unmatched: 7. Germline values: CDR1 SGHAT, CDR2 FQNNGV. For the CDR3, the DNA is TGTGCCAGCAGCTTAGTGGCTAGCGGGATTATCTACAATGAGCAGTTCTTC. It encodes CASSLVASGIIYNEQFF.

This chain links TRBV28 with TRBJ2-4; D is perhaps TRBD1 (6 bases). The CDR3 totals 13 residues. Germline V lookup: CDR1 MDHEN, CDR2 SYDVKM. The germline V and J ends were trimmed by 8 bases and 6 bases, with 14 bases remaining between them. Here the CDR3 reads CASSLQGTNIQYF. The CDR3 coding sequence is TGTGCCAGCTCATTACAGGGAACAAACATTCAGTACTTC.

The chain uses TRBV6-6 and TRBJ1-1; 7 nucleotides agree with TRBD1. V was pared by 6 bases and J by 7 bases, with 5 bases of the junction left unmatched. The CDR3 consists of 12 residues. In germline, CDR1 is MNHNY, CDR2 SVGAGI (reference sequence). Written as DNA, the CDR3 is TGTGCCAGCAGCCTGACAGGGAATGAAGCTTTCTTT. As protein: CASSLTGNEAFF.

The J gene is TRBJ2-1, the V gene TRBV24-1; 12 bases fit TRBD2. The trim removed 5 bases at V and 9 bases at J, leaving 7 bases unmatched. CDR3 length: 15 residues. The germline CDR1 and CDR2 sequences are KGHDR and SFDVKD. The CDR3 DNA reads TGTGCCACCAGTGGGACTAGCGGGGCGGCGGGTGAGCAGTTCTTC. This encodes CATSGTSGAAGEQFF.

The V call is TRBV28, the J call TRBJ1-2; TRBD1 aligns across 8 bases. The CDR3 contains 17 residues. The V segment lost 2 bases and the J segment 3 bases; nucleotides outside the gene matches: 11. Germline values: CDR1 MDHEN, CDR2 SYDVKM. The CDR3 loop is CASSLGTGTGDYYGYTF. The CDR3 bases are TGTGCCAGCAGTTTAGGAACCGGGACAGGAGATTACTATGGCTACACCTTC.

This chain joins TRBV2 and TRBJ1-5; the D is unclear. This CDR3 spans 15 amino acids. V lost 2 bases and J lost 0, with 8 bases in between. In germline, CDR1 is SNHLY, CDR2 FYNNEI. CDR3 sequence reads: CASSEQHYSNQPQHF. The CDR3 bases are TGTGCCAGCAGTGAACAACACTATAGCAATCAGCCCCAGCATTTT.

The V and J genes are TRBV10-1 and TRBJ2-1; possible D gene TRBD1, 5 bases. Between the trimmed V and J ends, which lost 5 bases and 4 bases, there was a span of 6 bases. The CDR3 is 12 residues long. CDR1 WNHNN and CDR2 SYGVQD come from the germline V gene (reference sequence). The CDR3 DNA sequence: TGCGCCAGCAGTCAGGGATACAATGAGCAGTTCTTC. Amino acid sequence: CASSQGYNEQFF.

This clone was counted between two and nine times. CDR3 region: CASRPGTLGDEQYF. The DNA of the CDR3 is TGCGCCAGCAGACCTGGGACCCTAGGAGACGAGCAGTACTTC. The rearrangement links TRBV10-1 to TRBJ2-7; possibly TRBD1 or TRBD2 for D (5 bases each). The V end was cut by 6 bases, the J end by 5 bases, with 17 bases between. The CDR3 extends over 14 amino acids. Germline loops: CDR1 WNHNN, CDR2 SYGVQD (reference sequence).

V usage is TRBV2 and J usage is TRBJ1-5, with D uncertain. CDR3 length: 15 amino acids. V was pared by 6 bases and J by 4 bases, with 16 bases between. The germline V gene has CDR1 SNHLY and CDR2 FYNNEI. The CDR3 reads CASRDGNARNQPQHF. The CDR3, as DNA: TGTGCCAGCAGGGACGGGAACGCGAGGAATCAGCCCCAGCATTTT.

The chain is built from TRBV28 and TRBJ2-2; 11 bases are a match to TRBD1. Per the germline V gene, CDR1 is MDHEN and CDR2 is SYDVKM. CDR3 size: 17 residues. V dropped 3 bases and J dropped 7; count of bases not matched to a gene: 10. The chain's CDR3 is CASSLHRTGGLGGELFF. CDR3 DNA: TGTGCCAGCAGTTTGCATCGGACAGGGGGCCTTGGCGGGGAGCTGTTTTTT.

CDR3 DNA sequence: TGCGCCAGCAGCCAAGATAAGTACGCGGGCTATGGCTACACCTTC. Translating it yields CASSQDKYAGYGYTF. V usage is TRBV4-3 and J usage is TRBJ1-2; D ambiguous. With 0 bases removed from V and 4 bases from J, the gap between germline ends came to 12 bases. The germline CDR1 and CDR2 sequences are LGHNA and YSLEER. This CDR3 is built from 15 residues.

The table lists this clone with a count of one. Other DNA sequences in this sample translate to the same CDR3. The chain has TRBV7-9 and TRBJ2-1; D is undetermined. V was pared by 3 bases and J by 9 bases, with 6 bases between. The CDR3 is 11 amino acids. CDR1 is SEHNR, CDR2 FQNEAQ, per germline (reference sequence). Written as DNA, the CDR3 is TGTGCCAGCAGCTTTGGTAGTGAGCAGTTCTTC. This sequence encodes CASSFGSEQFF.

J is TRBJ1-2 and V is TRBV6-5, with a weak D call TRBD1 (5 bases). Trimming left V 6 bases short and J 8 bases short, with 22 bases between. CDR1 and CDR2 from the germline V gene are MNHEY and SVGAGI. The CDR3 spans 15 residues. CDR3 DNA: TGTGCCAGCAGACCTACCCTCAGGGTTGGAGAAGGCTACACCTTC. Protein: CASRPTLRVGEGYTF.

The chain's CDR3 is CASSSLTSAAREQYF. CDR3 coding DNA: TGTGCCAGCAGCTCCCTTACTAGCGCCGCTCGCGAGCAGTACTTC. The V call is TRBV5-4, the J call TRBJ2-7; TRBD2 aligns across 7 bases. V shed 3 bases and J 6 bases; nucleotides not matched to a gene: 12. The CDR3 spans 15 residues. Germline V gene data show CDR1 as SGHNT and CDR2 as YYREEE (reference sequence).

V and J are TRBV12-3 or TRBV12-4 and TRBJ1-2, with 7 positions matching TRBD1. Trimming removed 5 bases from V and 8 bases from J; junction bases left unmatched: 8. The length of the CDR3 is 13 residues. In nucleotides, the CDR3 is TGTGCCAGCAGTGACAGGGAACCAAGAGGCTACACCTTC. Translated, it gives CASSDREPRGYTF.

The chain employs TRBV2 and TRBJ1-4; D is perhaps TRBD1 (5 bases). Germline V gene lookup returns CDR1 SNHLY and CDR2 FYNNEI. CDR3 size: 16 residues. V lost 5 bases and J 6 bases, leaving 19 bases between the germline ends. The DNA for the CDR3 is TGTGCCAGCAGTCGCGTATGGGGGAGGGGATATGAAAAACTGTTTTTT. Translation: CASSRVWGRGYEKLFF.

Only one count was recorded for this clone. The rearrangement links TRBV6-5 to TRBJ1-6, with 7 bases fitting TRBD1. V lost 6 bases to trimming and J lost 7 bases; unmatched junction nucleotides: 6. The length of the CDR3 is 14 residues. Germline loops: CDR1 MNHEY, CDR2 SVGAGI. Here the CDR3 reads CASRRTGLNSPLHF. CDR3 sequence (DNA): TGTGCCAGCAGACGGACAGGCCTAAATTCACCCCTCCACTTT.

This clone was found once. The J gene is TRBJ1-6, the V gene TRBV7-2; D is unclear. Trimming pared 2 bases from V and 0 bases from J, leaving 11 bases between. Germline lookup yields CDR1 SGHTA and CDR2 FQGNSA. The CDR3 runs 17 residues. The CDR3: CASSLHQLSSYNSPLHF. DNA of the CDR3: TGTGCCAGCAGCTTACACCAACTAAGCTCCTATAATTCACCCCTCCACTTT.

The rearrangement joins TRBV18 to TRBJ1-2, with 11 bases matching TRBD1. The trim removed 3 bases at V and 4 bases at J, leaving 4 bases unmatched. This CDR3 is built from 15 residues. CDR1 is KGHSH and CDR2 is LQKENI in the germline V gene. CDR3 in amino acids: CASSPRTGGVYGYTF. In DNA, the CDR3 is TGTGCCAGCTCACCTCGGACAGGGGGCGTCTATGGCTACACCTTC.

The gene calls are TRBV4-1 and TRBJ2-5; D is perhaps TRBD1 (6 bases). This CDR3 is 14 amino acids long. The ends were cut back, 1 base at V and 5 bases at J, with 11 bases in the middle. Per germline, CDR1 MGHRA and CDR2 YSYEKL. Here the CDR3 reads CASSQGYREETQYF. Here the CDR3 DNA reads TGCGCCAGCAGCCAAGGTTACAGGGAGGAGACCCAGTACTTC.

The chain uses TRBV27 and TRBJ1-6; the D is unclear. The germline V and J ends were trimmed by 3 bases and 0 bases, with 12 bases remaining between them. Germline-derived CDR1 and CDR2 are MNHEY and SMNVEV (reference sequence). The CDR3 covers 17 residues. CDR3 coding DNA: TGTGCCAGCAGTTTCGCTAGCCCCGACTCCTATAATTCACCCCTCCACTTT. Protein: CASSFASPDSYNSPLHF.

This sequence joins TRBV18 and TRBJ1-2; maybe TRBD1 (6 bases). V was shortened by 2 bases and J by 5 bases, with 18 bases between the two germline ends. The CDR3 has 16 residues. The germline V gene encodes CDR1 KGHSH and CDR2 LQKENI. The CDR3 nucleotides are TGTGCCAGCTCACCATCTGCCGACAGGAAGGGGTATGGCTACACCTTC. Translation: CASSPSADRKGYGYTF.